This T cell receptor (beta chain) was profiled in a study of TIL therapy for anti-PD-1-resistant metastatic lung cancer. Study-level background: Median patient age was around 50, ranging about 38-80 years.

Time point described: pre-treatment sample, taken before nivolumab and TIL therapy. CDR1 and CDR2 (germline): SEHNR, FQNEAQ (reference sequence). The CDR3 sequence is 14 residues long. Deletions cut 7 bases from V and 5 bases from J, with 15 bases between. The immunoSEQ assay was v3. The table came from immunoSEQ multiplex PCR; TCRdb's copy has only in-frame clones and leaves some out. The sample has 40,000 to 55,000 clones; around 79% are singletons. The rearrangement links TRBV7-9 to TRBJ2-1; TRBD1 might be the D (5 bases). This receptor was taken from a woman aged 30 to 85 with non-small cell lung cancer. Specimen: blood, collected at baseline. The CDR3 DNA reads TGTGCCAGCACCTCTCTGACAGTGAACAATGAGCAGTTCTTC. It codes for CASTSLTVNNEQFF.